The clone carrying this T cell receptor beta chain was seen ten or more times. This sample is part of a study of blood T cell repertoires in COVID-19. Study overall: The United States, Italy and Spain supplied acute and convalescent COVID-19 samples. Sample material is recorded as cDNA or gDNA derived from T cells, B-cell-depleted T cells, or PBMCs.

The CDR3 is 14 amino acids. With 7 bases removed from V and 4 bases from J, the gap between germline ends came to 20 bases. Germline V gene lookup returns CDR1 SQVTM and CDR2 ANQGSEA. Per the study methods: It was from reference gene primer amplification that nucleated cell counts were estimated. Generated by immunoSEQ multiplex PCR, the TCRdb table keeps only in-frame clones and is missing some. V and J calls and clone size follow that table, whereas D and trimming were derived from the DNA. Of fewer than 250,000 clones listed, more than 75% were seen once; the top ten hold around 0.98%. Sequenced input: peripheral blood. The TCR originated in a man between 40 and 49 years old with acute or convalescent COVID-19. The chain combines TRBV29-1 with TRBJ2-7; possible D gene TRBD2, 6 bases. The chain's CDR3 is CSASRRDLGYEQYF. In DNA, the CDR3 is TGCAGCGCCTCACGCCGGGACTTAGGGTACGAGCAGTACTTC.